These 7 T cell receptor beta chains were all obtained from the same sample, sequenced in a study of molecular identifiers for immune sequencing clone quantification. TCRdb redid the calling of the PCR reads with MiXCR, one entry per CDR3 protein. The data contain about 630,000 distinct CDR3 sequences, 25% of them singletons. Sequenced material: naive CD8+ T cells from blood, with Jurkat cell RNA spiked in. The subset: FACS-sorted CD8+CD4-CCR7+CD45RA+ naive T cells. Receptor source: a human donor in good health. Some libraries in this study had Jurkat cell RNA spiked in.

V gene TRBV30 combines with J gene TRBJ2-1; D gene uncertain. The germline gives CDR1 GTSNPN, CDR2 SVGIG (reference sequence). CDR3 length equals 14 residues. V was trimmed by 0 bases and J by 0 bases, leaving 6 bases between them. CDR3 DNA: TGTGCCTGGAGTGTAGGGAACTCCTACAATGAGCAGTTCTTC. It yields the protein CAWSVGNSYNEQFF.

Notes on this clonotype: The junction shows a germline mismatch at one end, possibly a read error. The chain has TRBV29-1 and TRBJ1-6; 7 nucleotides match TRBD1. Germline-derived CDR1 and CDR2 are SQVTM and ANQGSEA. There are 13 residues in the CDR3. CDR3 in DNA: TGCAGCGTTGACTCAGGGGGTAATTCACGCCTCCACTTT. The encoded protein is CSVDSGGNSRLHF.

The rearrangement links TRBV12-3 or TRBV12-4 to TRBJ2-7; 11 nucleotides line up with TRBD2. V dropped 2 bases and J dropped 6; count of bases not matched to a gene: 6. CDR3 size: 15 residues. The CDR3 here is CASSLIVAGGAEQYF. The CDR3 nucleotides are TGTGCCAGCAGTTTAATAGTAGCGGGAGGGGCCGAGCAGTACTTC.

This clonotype was seen more than once but under ten times. The V gene is TRBV7-9, the J gene TRBJ2-3; D remains ambiguous. The germline V gene has CDR1 SEHNR and CDR2 FQNEAQ (reference sequence). There are 16 residues in the CDR3. V was shortened by 1 base and J by 0 bases, with 11 bases between the two germline ends. The CDR3 DNA reads as TGTGCCAGCAGCTTAGTTTGGGGTGCTAGCACAGATACGCAGTATTTT. Translated, it gives CASSLVWGASTDTQYF.

This clonotype was found many times. The rearrangement links TRBV6-6 to TRBJ2-7; 7 nucleotides align to TRBD1. V lost 1 base, J lost 6 bases, and 6 bases stayed unmatched. The germline gives CDR1 MNHNY, CDR2 SVGAGI (reference sequence). This CDR3 has 14 residues. The CDR3 sequence: CASSYWGQSSEQYF. The DNA of the CDR3 is TGTGCCAGCAGTTACTGGGGACAGTCTTCCGAGCAGTACTTC.

This clonotype was detected ten times or more. This chain uses TRBV7-2 with TRBJ2-1; 7 positions agree with TRBD2. The germline V gene encodes CDR1 SGHTA and CDR2 FQGNSA. The CDR3 runs 15 residues. Trimming removed 2 bases from V and 7 bases from J; junction bases left unmatched: 8. The CDR3: CASSLLLGGGNEQFF. The CDR3 DNA sequence: TGTGCCAGCAGCTTATTACTGGGGGGGGGTAATGAGCAGTTCTTC. The variable domain in full, completed from reference TRBV7-2 and TRBJ2-1, reads GAGVSQSPSNKVTEKGKDVELRCDPISGHTALYWYRQSLGQGLEFLIYFQGNSAPDKSGLPSDRFSAERTGGSVSTLTIQRTQQEDSAVYLCASSLLLGGGNEQFFGPGTRLTVL.

This clonotype turned up a few times. The V gene is TRBV20-1, the J gene TRBJ1-5; D unclear. The CDR3 is 16 amino acids. The germline V gene encodes CDR1 DFQATT and CDR2 SNEGSKA (reference sequence). Trimming removed 2 bases from V and 0 bases from J, with 14 bases in between. This CDR3 is CSARLLNENSNQPQHF. The CDR3, as DNA: TGCAGTGCTAGATTGTTGAACGAGAATAGCAATCAGCCCCAGCATTTT.